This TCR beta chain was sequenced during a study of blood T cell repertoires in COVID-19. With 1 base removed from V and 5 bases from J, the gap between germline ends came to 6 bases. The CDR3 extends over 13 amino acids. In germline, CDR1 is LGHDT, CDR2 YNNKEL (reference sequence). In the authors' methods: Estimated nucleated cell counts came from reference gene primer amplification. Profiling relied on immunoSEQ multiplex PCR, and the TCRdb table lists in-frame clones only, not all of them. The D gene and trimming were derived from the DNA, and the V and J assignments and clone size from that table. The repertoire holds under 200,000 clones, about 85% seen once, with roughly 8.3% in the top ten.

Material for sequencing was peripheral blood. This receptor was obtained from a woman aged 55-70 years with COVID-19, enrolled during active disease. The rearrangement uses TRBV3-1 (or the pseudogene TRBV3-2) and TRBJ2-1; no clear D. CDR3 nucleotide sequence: TGTGCCAGCAGCCAAGCAAGCGACAATGAGCAGTTCTTC. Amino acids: CASSQASDNEQFF.